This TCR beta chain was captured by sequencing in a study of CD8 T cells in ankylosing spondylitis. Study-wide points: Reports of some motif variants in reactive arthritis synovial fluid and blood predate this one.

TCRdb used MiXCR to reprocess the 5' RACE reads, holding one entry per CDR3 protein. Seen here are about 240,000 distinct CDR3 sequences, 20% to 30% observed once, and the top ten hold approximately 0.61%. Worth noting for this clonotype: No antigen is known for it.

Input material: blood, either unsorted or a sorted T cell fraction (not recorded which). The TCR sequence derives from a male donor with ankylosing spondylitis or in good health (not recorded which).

In DNA form, the CDR3 reads TGTGCCAGCAGTTTGAAGGGGGCGGGTGAGACCCAGTACTTC. Encoded protein: CASSLKGAGETQYF. The chain links TRBV12-3 or TRBV12-4 to TRBJ2-5; 7 bases agree with TRBD1. The CDR3 has 14 amino acids. The J segment lost 5 bases and the V segment lost 3 bases, leaving 6 bases of the junction unmatched.